The 13 T cell receptor beta chains in this list originate from one sample, sequenced in a study of blood T cell repertoires in COVID-19 (dated by TCRdb to 2018 to 2021). The library was generated by the immunoSEQ multiplex PCR assay. TCRdb's version of the immuneACCESS table is confined to in-frame rearrangements and falls short of the full clone set. An unresolved V gene accounts for under half of the shortfall where checked; the remainder is of unknown origin. This sample holds fewer than 180,000 clones; 84% were observed only once. The ten biggest clones cover under 2.5% of the sample. Sequencing was done on a sample of peripheral blood. These receptors came from a man between 65 and 85 years old with acute or convalescent COVID-19.

This chain joins TRBV2 and TRBJ2-1; the D gene is possibly TRBD1 (5 bases). V lost 7 bases and J lost 7, with 14 bases in between. The CDR3 loop spans 13 amino acids. Per the germline V gene, CDR1 is SNHLY and CDR2 is FYNNEI. CDR3 nucleotides: TGTGCCAGCAATTGGGCGGCAGGGAATGAGCAGTTCTTC. Protein: CASNWAAGNEQFF.

The rearrangement uses TRBV18 and TRBJ1-1; unclear D gene. The germline CDR1 and CDR2 sequences are KGHSH and LQKENI. With 3 bases removed from V and 0 bases from J, the gap between germline ends came to 14 bases. There are 16 residues in the CDR3. In nucleotides, the CDR3 is TGTGCCAGCTCACCCGGTAGGAACACTATGAACACTGAAGCTTTCTTT. Translation gives CASSPGRNTMNTEAFF. The full variable domain, with the rest looked up from reference TRBV18 and TRBJ1-1, is NAGVMQNPRHLVRRRGQEARLRCSPMKGHSHVYWYRQLPEEGLKFMVYLQKENIIDESGMPKERFSAEFPKEGPSILRIQQVVRGDSAAYFCASSPGRNTMNTEAFFGQGTRLTVV.

Only a few counts were recorded for this clone. The chain joins TRBV30 to TRBJ1-5; 8 nucleotides match TRBD1. V gave up 2 bases and J gave up 0 bases; unmatched junction bases: 6. Per the germline V gene, CDR1 is GTSNPN and CDR2 is SVGIG (reference sequence). This CDR3 region has 16 residues. Here the CDR3 reads CAWSPRDRGSNQPQHF. As DNA, the CDR3 is TGTGCCTGGAGTCCCCGAGACAGGGGTAGCAATCAGCCCCAGCATTTT.

The rearrangement joins TRBV6-1 to TRBJ1-5; possibly TRBD1 for D (5 bases). CDR1 and CDR2 (germline): MNHNS, SASEGT. V was shortened by 1 base and J by 0 bases, with 7 bases between the two germline ends. The CDR3 is made up of 15 amino acids. CDR3 sequence reads: CASSEDRNSNQPQHF. CDR3 DNA sequence: TGTGCCAGCAGTGAAGACAGGAATAGCAATCAGCCCCAGCATTTT.

This rearrangement joins TRBV7-9 to TRBJ2-1, with 7 bases fitting TRBD1. Per germline, CDR1 SEHNR and CDR2 FQNEAQ (reference sequence). The CDR3 sequence is 15 residues long. V shed 5 bases and J 9 bases; nucleotides not matched to a gene: 13. The CDR3 coding sequence is TGTGCCAGCAGCACCGTGGGGACAGCCACCGGTGAGCAGTTCTTC. It is translated as CASSTVGTATGEQFF.

CDR3 DNA sequence: TGTGCCAGCAGAAGGGGGAATCAGCCCCAGCATTTT. Protein product: CASRRGNQPQHF. The chain couples TRBV6-5 to TRBJ1-5, with a possible D match to TRBD1 (6 bases). The CDR3 totals 12 residues. Germline CDR1 and CDR2: MNHEY and SVGAGI. V was cut by 6 bases and J by 4 bases, with 7 bases left in between.

The genes are TRBV18 and TRBJ2-1, with 8 bases aligning to TRBD2. After removal of 4 bases from V and 9 bases from J, the junction contained 5 bases not matched to a gene. In germline, CDR1 is KGHSH, CDR2 LQKENI. This CDR3 has 13 amino acids. The CDR3 DNA is TGTGCCAGCTCACGGGGACTAGGGGGTGAGCAGTTCTTC. It is translated as CASSRGLGGEQFF.

The chain joins TRBV18 to TRBJ1-4; 8 nucleotides match TRBD1. The CDR3 consists of 14 residues. Losses at the gene ends were 3 bases for V and 6 bases for J; bases not matched to a gene: 3. From germline, CDR1 is KGHSH and CDR2 LQKENI. The CDR3 DNA reads TGTGCCAGCTCACCCGAGGGACAGGATGAAAAACTGTTTTTT. Translation gives CASSPEGQDEKLFF.

The rearrangement links TRBV18 to TRBJ2-5; tentative D call: TRBD2 (6 bases). The CDR3 is 16 residues long. Trimming removed 0 bases from V and 4 bases from J, with 15 bases in between. Germline V CDR1 and CDR2: KGHSH, LQKENI. CDR3 loop: CASSPPGRAGRETQYF. The DNA for the CDR3 is TGTGCCAGCTCACCACCGGGCAGGGCGGGGAGAGAGACCCAGTACTTC.

The V and J genes are TRBV28 and TRBJ1-6, with TRBD1 matching over 8 bases. Losses at the gene ends were 2 bases for V and 8 bases for J; bases not matched to a gene: 2. Germline CDR1 is MDHEN and CDR2 is SYDVKM. The CDR3 has 14 amino acids. The CDR3 reads CASSLGQGYSPLHF. CDR3 DNA sequence: TGTGCCAGCAGTTTAGGACAGGGATATTCACCCCTCCACTTT.

This chain connects TRBV7-8 to TRBJ1-2, with 9 bases lining up with TRBD1. This CDR3 comprises 18 residues. Germline V gene lookup returns CDR1 SGHVS and CDR2 FQNEAQ. Trimming at V came to 5 bases and at J to 4 bases, leaving 17 bases not matched to a gene. In nucleotides, the CDR3 is TGTGCCAGCAGCCCAACTTACGTCGGACAGGGGCCCTCCTATGGCTACACCTTC. It encodes CASSPTYVGQGPSYGYTF.

The rearrangement joins TRBV5-1 to TRBJ1-6; 9 positions agree with TRBD1. Germline CDR1 and CDR2: SGHRS and YFSETQ. The CDR3 runs 15 residues. Germline trimming cut 3 bases from V and 10 bases from J; bases unmatched to any gene: 8. As DNA, the CDR3 is TGCGCCAGCAGCTATCTGGACAGGGGCGGATCACCCCTCCACTTT. The encoded protein is CASSYLDRGGSPLHF.

The rearrangement uses TRBV4-1 and TRBJ2-3; weak D call: TRBD1 (6 bases). The V gene's germline CDR1 is MGHRA and CDR2 YSYEKL. V lost 0 bases, J lost 3 bases, and 22 bases lay in between. The CDR3 is 19 amino acids. The CDR3 loop reads CASSQDKTGFQVVTDTQYF. CDR3 DNA: TGCGCCAGCAGCCAAGATAAGACAGGTTTCCAGGTTGTTACAGATACGCAGTATTTT.